A selection of T cell receptor beta chains follows, all from one sample in a study of T cell responses to AZD1222 COVID-19 vaccine. Some clones are missing from TCRdb's copy, which holds only in-frame ones; the method was immunoSEQ multiplex PCR. The repertoire holds under 250,000 clones, with 93% as singletons. Source: peripheral blood, taken on day 0 of MenACWY control vaccination. The origin of the receptors is an adult in good health. CDR3s include the opening cysteine and the closing phenylalanine or tryptophan. Fields, in order: CDR3 DNA, CDR3 protein, J gene, D gene, CDR3 length, V gene, clone size. A D gene is named only where the DNA matches it firmly. The size entry is marked missing in some rows and otherwise reads once, few, many or a size class.

TGTGCCAGCAGTTTCTTGGGGAGGATGGCTGAAGCTTTCTTT CASSFLGRMAEAFF TRBJ1-1 NA 14 TRBV28 NA
TGTGCCAGCAGCCGGGGATTAGACAGTACAGATACGCAGTATTTT CASSRGLDSTDTQYF TRBJ2-3 NA 15 TRBV7-9 NA
TGTGCCAGCAGCTTACAGGGGGACACTGAAGCTTTCTTT CASSLQGDTEAFF TRBJ1-1 TRBD1 13 TRBV11-3 NA
TGTGCCACCAGTGATTTGCAAAAGGTGGGGGGGCGAGGGGAGGAAAAACTGTTTTTT CATSDLQKVGGRGEEKLFF TRBJ1-4 NA 19 TRBV24-1 NA
TGTGCCAGCAGCTCCCGACAGGCCCGCAGAGGGTATGGCTACACCTTC CASSSRQARRGYGYTF TRBJ1-2 NA 16 TRBV21-1 NA
TGCAGCGTTGGAAGGGAATCAGAGACCCAGTACTTC CSVGRESETQYF TRBJ2-5 NA 12 TRBV29-1 NA
TGTGCCAGCAGCGTAGGAGGGGGCGCGAGGACTAATGAAAAACTGTTTTTT CASSVGGGARTNEKLFF TRBJ1-4 TRBD1 17 TRBV9 NA
TGTGCCAGCAGCAGGGGGCGAGAGTATGGCTACACCTTC CASSRGREYGYTF TRBJ1-2 TRBD1 13 TRBV6-2/TRBV6-3 NA
TGTGCCAGCAGTTACGGGATGAACACTGAAGCTTTCTTT CASSYGMNTEAFF TRBJ1-1 NA 13 TRBV6-2/TRBV6-3 once
TGTGCCAGCAGCTTAAGCGAAAAACTGTTTTTT CASSLSEKLFF TRBJ1-4 NA 11 TRBV7-2 NA
TGTGCCAGCTCCCCTCCTGGCAGGAATGAGCAGTTCTTC CASSPPGRNEQFF TRBJ2-1 NA 13 TRBV18 once
TGTGCCAGCTCCACGAGAGCAAACTATGGCTACACCTTC CASSTRANYGYTF TRBJ1-2 NA 13 TRBV13 few
TGTGCCAGCAGTGACGGGGCCGGGCTGGAGCAGTTCTTC CASSDGAGLEQFF TRBJ2-1 NA 13 TRBV6-4 NA
TGTGCCAGCAGCTTGGCAGGGGGCAATGAGCAGTTCTTC CASSLAGGNEQFF TRBJ2-1 TRBD1 13 TRBV5-4 NA
TGTGCCAGCAGCCCCCGGAAGGCCCTCCACTTT CASSPRKALHF TRBJ1-6 NA 11 TRBV28 NA
TGCAGCGTCCAGACAGGTTACACCATATATTTT CSVQTGYTIYF TRBJ1-3 NA 11 TRBV29-1 NA
TGTGCCACCAGCCCCGCGGTTGCTAACTATGGCTACACCTTC CATSPAVANYGYTF TRBJ1-2 NA 14 TRBV15 once
TGTGCCAGTAGTTTGGGACAGCTCAACTATGGCTACACCTTC CASSLGQLNYGYTF TRBJ1-2 TRBD1 14 TRBV19 NA
TGTGCCAGTAGTTCCCTGGGTCAGCCCCAGCATTTT CASSSLGQPQHF TRBJ1-5 NA 12 TRBV19 NA
TGTGCCAGCAGCCCAGGGTATCCCCAAGGGAACGAGCAGTACTTC CASSPGYPQGNEQYF TRBJ2-7 NA 15 TRBV7-9 NA
TGTGCCAGCAGTATCGGACAGGGCCTCATTTATAATTCACCCCTCCACTTT CASSIGQGLIYNSPLHF TRBJ1-6 TRBD1 17 TRBV28 NA
TGTGCCAGCAGCTCCCGGACAGGGGGCCTTATACAGAACTATGGCTACACCTTC CASSSRTGGLIQNYGYTF TRBJ1-2 TRBD1 18 TRBV7-2 many
TGCAGTGCTAGAGGCCCGGGGACCCAGTACTTC CSARGPGTQYF TRBJ2-5 NA 11 TRBV20-1 NA